This T cell receptor beta chain was found in a study of T cells in women clearing cervical HPV infection. This table comes from immunoSEQ multiplex PCR, and its TCRdb copy is limited to in-frame clones, with some not included. The table lists some 31,000 clones, with 1.4% in the top ten. Points on this clone: The read terminates 3 residues ahead of where the CDR3 ends, so the germline J gene completes it.

Trimming stripped 4 bases from V and 2 bases from J, with 9 bases between. This CDR3 has 14 residues. Germline lookup yields CDR1 SGHNT and CDR2 YYREEE (reference sequence). This TCR derives from a woman aged 18-70 years with a cervical HPV16 infection that either progressed to CIN3+ or cleared (not recorded which). The sample comprised blood buffy coat. The chain recombines TRBV5-4 with TRBJ2-2; D gene unclear. The CDR3 is CASSHNRNTGELFF. The sequenced CDR3 bases are TGTGCCAGCAGCCACAACAGAAACACCGGGGAG.